This T cell receptor (beta chain) stems from a study of CD8 T cells in Susac syndrome. Across the whole study: Susac syndrome patients were untreated, on corticosteroids with some adding intravenous immunoglobulin, or on intravenous immunoglobulin only.

CDR1 and CDR2 (germline): DFQATT, SNEGSKA (reference sequence). The CDR3 covers 12 residues. Trimming removed 3 bases from V and 7 bases from J, with 10 bases in between. As judged by recently defined diagnostic criteria, patients with Susac syndrome had definite or probable disease. Reverse transcription of roughly 0.5 to 1 ug RNA was carried out with random hexamers. Using its own MiXCR run on the immunoSEQ multiplex PCR reads, TCRdb lists one record per CDR3 protein. The data hold around 150,000 distinct CDR3 sequences, with almost 96% observed a single time. The TCR sequence derives from a human donor with Susac syndrome. The sequencing sample was made of CD4+ T cells from PBMCs. This sequence joins TRBV20-1 and TRBJ2-1; D gene uncertain. This CDR3 is CSARLAANEQFF. The CDR3 DNA sequence: TGCAGTGCTAGGTTGGCGGCAAATGAGCAGTTCTTC.